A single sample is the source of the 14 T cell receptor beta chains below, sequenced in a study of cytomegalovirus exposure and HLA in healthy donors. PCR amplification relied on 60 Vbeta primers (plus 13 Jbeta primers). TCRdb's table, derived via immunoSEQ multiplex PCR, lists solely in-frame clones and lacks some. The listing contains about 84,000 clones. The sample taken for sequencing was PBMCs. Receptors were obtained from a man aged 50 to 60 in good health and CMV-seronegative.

This CDR3 reads CASSFRQGAIYNEQFF. CDR3 nucleotide sequence: TGCGCCAGCAGCTTCCGACAGGGGGCGATTTACAATGAGCAGTTCTTC. The chain joins TRBV5-1 to TRBJ2-1; TRBD1 aligns across 10 bases. The CDR3 contains 16 residues. Per the germline V gene, CDR1 is SGHRS and CDR2 is YFSETQ. Trimming removed 2 bases from V and 4 bases from J; junction bases left unmatched: 6.

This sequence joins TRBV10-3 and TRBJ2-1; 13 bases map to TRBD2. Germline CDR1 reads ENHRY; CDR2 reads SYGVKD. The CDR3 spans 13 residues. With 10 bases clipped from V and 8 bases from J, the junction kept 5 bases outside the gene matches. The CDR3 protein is CATTSGGADEQFF. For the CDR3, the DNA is TGTGCCACCACTAGCGGGGGGGCAGATGAGCAGTTCTTC.

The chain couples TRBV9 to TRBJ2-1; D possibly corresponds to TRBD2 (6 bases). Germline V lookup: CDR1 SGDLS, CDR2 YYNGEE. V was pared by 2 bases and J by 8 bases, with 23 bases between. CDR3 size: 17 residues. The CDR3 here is CASSVAVGRTFEDEQFF. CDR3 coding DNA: TGTGCCAGCAGCGTGGCTGTTGGGAGGACTTTTGAAGATGAGCAGTTCTTC.

For the CDR3, the DNA is TGTGCCAGTAGTATTGGTGTCCCGCAGGGCTTACGCCACTATGGCTACACCTTC. Translating gives CASSIGVPQGLRHYGYTF. The V gene is TRBV19, the J gene TRBJ1-2; a possible D gene is TRBD1 (5 bases). V lost 3 bases and J 3 bases, leaving 23 bases between the germline ends. The CDR3 spans 18 residues. CDR1 is LNHDA, CDR2 SQIVND, per germline (reference sequence).

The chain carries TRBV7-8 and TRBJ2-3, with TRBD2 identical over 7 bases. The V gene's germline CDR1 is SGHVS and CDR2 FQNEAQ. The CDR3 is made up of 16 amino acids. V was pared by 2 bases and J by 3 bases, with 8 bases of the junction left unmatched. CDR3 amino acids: CASSLKPGGSTDTQYF. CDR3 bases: TGTGCCAGCAGCTTAAAGCCGGGGGGTTCAACAGATACGCAGTATTTT. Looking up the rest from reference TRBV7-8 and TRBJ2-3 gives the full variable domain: GAGVSQSPRYKVAKRGQDVALRCDPISGHVSLFWYQQALGQGPEFLTYFQNEAQLDKSGLPSDRFFAERPEGSVSTLKIQRTQQEDSAVYLCASSLKPGGSTDTQYFGPGTRLTVL.

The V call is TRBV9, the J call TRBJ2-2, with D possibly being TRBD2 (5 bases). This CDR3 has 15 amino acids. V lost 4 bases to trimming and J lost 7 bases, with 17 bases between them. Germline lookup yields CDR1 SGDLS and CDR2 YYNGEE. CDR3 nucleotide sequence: TGTGCCAGCAGCCCCCTGAGGAGGTCCGGCGGGGAGCTGTTTTTT. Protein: CASSPLRRSGGELFF.

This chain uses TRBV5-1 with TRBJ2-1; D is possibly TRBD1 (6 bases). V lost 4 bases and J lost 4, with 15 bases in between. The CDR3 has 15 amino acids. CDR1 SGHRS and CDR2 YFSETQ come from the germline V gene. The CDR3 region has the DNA TGCGCCAGCAGCCCAGGGGACGGAAGATACAATGAGCAGTTCTTC. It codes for CASSPGDGRYNEQFF. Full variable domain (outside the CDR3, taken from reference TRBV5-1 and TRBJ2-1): KAGVTQTPRYLIKTRGQQVTLSCSPISGHRSVSWYQQTPGQGLQFLFEYFSETQRNKGNFPGRFSGRQFSNSRSEMNVSTLELGDSALYLCASSPGDGRYNEQFFGPGTRLTVL.

CDR3 amino acids: CARSGTGHDTGELFF. CDR3 sequence (DNA): TGTGCCAGAAGCGGGACAGGGCACGACACCGGGGAGCTGTTTTTT. The chain is built from TRBV5-3 and TRBJ2-2, with 9 bases aligning to TRBD1. TRBV5-3 is an ORF for which the function is uncertain. V was pared by 4 bases and J by 3 bases, with 4 bases of the junction left unmatched. There are 15 residues in the CDR3.

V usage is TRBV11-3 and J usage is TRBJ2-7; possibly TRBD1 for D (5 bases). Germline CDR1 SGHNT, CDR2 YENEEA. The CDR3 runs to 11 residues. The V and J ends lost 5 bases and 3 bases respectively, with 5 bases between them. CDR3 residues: CASSRGYEQYF. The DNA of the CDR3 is TGTGCCAGCAGCAGGGGCTACGAGCAGTACTTC. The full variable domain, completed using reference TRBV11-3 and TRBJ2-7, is EAGVVQSPRYKIIEKKQPVAFWCNPISGHNTLYWYLQNLGQGPELLIRYENEEAVDDSQLPKDRFSAERLKGVDSTLKIQPAELGDSAVYLCASSRGYEQYFGPGTRLTVT.

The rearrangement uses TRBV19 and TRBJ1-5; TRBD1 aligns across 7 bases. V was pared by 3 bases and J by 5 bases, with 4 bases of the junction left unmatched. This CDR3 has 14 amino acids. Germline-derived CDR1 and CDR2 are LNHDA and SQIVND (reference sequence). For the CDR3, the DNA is TGTGCCAGTAGTATTCCACAGGGGTATCAGCCCCAGCATTTT. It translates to CASSIPQGYQPQHF. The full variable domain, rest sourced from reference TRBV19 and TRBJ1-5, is DGGITQSPKYLFRKEGQNVTLSCEQNLNHDAMYWYRQDPGQGLRLIYYSQIVNDFQKGDIAEGYSVSREKKESFPLTVTSAQKNPTAFYLCASSIPQGYQPQHFGDGTRLSIL.

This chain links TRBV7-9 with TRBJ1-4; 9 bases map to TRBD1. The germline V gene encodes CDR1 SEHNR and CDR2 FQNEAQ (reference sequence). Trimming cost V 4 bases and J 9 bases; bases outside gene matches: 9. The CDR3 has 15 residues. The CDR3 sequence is CASSSPDRGLQKLFF. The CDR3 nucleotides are TGTGCCAGCAGCTCCCCGGACAGGGGTCTCCAAAAACTGTTTTTT.

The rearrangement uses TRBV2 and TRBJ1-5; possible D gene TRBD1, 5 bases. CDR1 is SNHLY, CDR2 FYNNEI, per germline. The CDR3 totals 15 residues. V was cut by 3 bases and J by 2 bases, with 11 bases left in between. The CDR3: CASSDWGGGNQPQHF. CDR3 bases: TGTGCCAGCAGTGACTGGGGCGGAGGCAATCAGCCCCAGCATTTT.

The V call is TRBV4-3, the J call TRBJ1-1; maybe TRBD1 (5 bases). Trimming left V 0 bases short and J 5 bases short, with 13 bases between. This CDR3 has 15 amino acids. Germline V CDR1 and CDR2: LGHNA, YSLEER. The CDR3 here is CASSQDPQGRTEAFF. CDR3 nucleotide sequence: TGCGCCAGCAGCCAAGATCCGCAGGGTAGGACTGAAGCTTTCTTT.

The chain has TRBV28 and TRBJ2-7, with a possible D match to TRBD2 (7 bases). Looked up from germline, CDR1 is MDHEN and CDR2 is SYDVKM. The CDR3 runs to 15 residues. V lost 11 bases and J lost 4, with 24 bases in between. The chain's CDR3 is CAGGSVGGGSYEQYF. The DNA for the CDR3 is TGTGCCGGGGGTTCCGTGGGAGGGGGAAGTTACGAGCAGTACTTC. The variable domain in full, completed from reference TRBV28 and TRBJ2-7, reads DVKVTQSSRYLVKRTGEKVFLECVQDMDHENMFWYRQDPGLGLRLIYFSYDVKMKEKGDIPEGYSVSREKKERFSLILESASTNQTSMYLCAGGSVGGGSYEQYFGPGTRLTVT.